This T cell receptor (beta chain) was found in a study of shared clonotypes between healthy human individuals. As concerns this clone: Antigen specificity is unknown.

Libraries were prepared by immunoSEQ multiplex PCR; TCRdb keeps only in-frame clonotypes and omits some of them. The data show some 630,000 clones, approximately 96% seen once. Only CD45RO-negative cells positively selected for CCR7 counted as naive CD8 cells, so terminally differentiated effector memory CD45RA+ cells were excluded. The study, taken as a whole, reports: Estimated richness values were generally larger in naive subsets than in memory subsets.

This TCR was sampled from a woman aged 25 to 45 in good health. Material: naive CD8+ T cells sorted from blood.

CDR3 sequence: CASSSGQGLETQYF. The CDR3 coding sequence is TGTGCCAGCAGTTCCGGACAGGGGCTGGAGACCCAGTACTTC. The genes are TRBV28 and TRBJ2-5; 9 nucleotides align to TRBD1. The CDR3 covers 14 residues. V shed 4 bases and J 5 bases; nucleotides not matched to a gene: 5. Germline values: CDR1 MDHEN, CDR2 SYDVKM.